The rows below give T cell receptor beta chains drawn from one sample of a study of blood T cell repertoires in COVID-19. The repertoire was sequenced with immunoSEQ multiplex PCR; TCRdb's copy has only in-frame clones and lacks some. The repertoire has around 150,000 clones, roughly 79% of them found once; the top ten carry 2.5% to 3%. The sample comprised PBMCs or T cells enriched from blood (not recorded which). These receptors were taken from a woman between 50 and 59 years old who had recovered from COVID-19. The CDR3 runs from the conserved cysteine through the conserved F or W. The order of the fields is J gene, clone size, D gene, V gene, CDR3 DNA, CDR3 protein. The D gene is left open where the match is weak. The listing skips clone size in some rows; elsewhere it reads once, few, many or a size class.

j_gene: TRBJ2-7
abundance: NA
d_gene: TRBD1
v_gene: TRBV4-1
CDR3nt: TGCGCCAGCAGCCAGCCCCGGGACAGGCTGTACTTC
CDR3aa: CASSQPRDRLYF

j_gene: TRBJ1-4
abundance: NA
d_gene: NA
v_gene: TRBV5-1
CDR3nt: TGCGCCAGCAGCTGGGGTAGGGGTAAAAATGAAAAACTGTTTTTT
CDR3aa: CASSWGRGKNEKLFF

j_gene: TRBJ2-7
abundance: NA
d_gene: TRBD1
v_gene: TRBV9
CDR3nt: TGTGCCAGCAGCGTATCCGACAGGGGTGGAACCTACGAGCAGTACTTC
CDR3aa: CASSVSDRGGTYEQYF

j_gene: TRBJ2-7
abundance: NA
d_gene: TRBD2
v_gene: TRBV11-2
CDR3nt: TGTGCCAGCAGCTCTCCGGGACTAGCGGGGGGACTCTCCTACGAGCAGTACTTC
CDR3aa: CASSSPGLAGGLSYEQYF

j_gene: TRBJ2-1
abundance: NA
d_gene: TRBD2
v_gene: TRBV7-8
CDR3nt: TGTGCCAGCAGGGCTTTTAGCGGGACATACAATGAGCAGTTCTTC
CDR3aa: CASRAFSGTYNEQFF

j_gene: TRBJ1-3
abundance: few
d_gene: TRBD1
v_gene: TRBV6-5
CDR3nt: TGTGCCAGCAGTTCAACAGGGGTCGCCTCTGGAAACACCATATATTTT
CDR3aa: CASSSTGVASGNTIYF

j_gene: TRBJ2-5
abundance: NA
d_gene: NA
v_gene: TRBV10-3
CDR3nt: TGTGCCATCAGCTGGGCTAGCGAAGAGACCCAGTACTTC
CDR3aa: CAISWASEETQYF

j_gene: TRBJ2-7
abundance: NA
d_gene: NA
v_gene: TRBV6-1
CDR3nt: TGTGCCAGCAGTGAATTCGGGGAGGCCCCCTACGAGCAGTACTTC
CDR3aa: CASSEFGEAPYEQYF

j_gene: TRBJ1-4
abundance: NA
d_gene: NA
v_gene: TRBV5-1
CDR3nt: TGCGCCAGCAGGGAACAATCAGGGATCCAAGGTGAAAAACTGTTTTTT
CDR3aa: CASREQSGIQGEKLFF

j_gene: TRBJ2-3
abundance: NA
d_gene: TRBD2
v_gene: TRBV9
CDR3nt: TGTGCCAGCACCAGGACGGGACTAGCGGGGGGGCGCACAGATACGCAGTATTTT
CDR3aa: CASTRTGLAGGRTDTQYF

j_gene: TRBJ2-1
abundance: NA
d_gene: TRBD2
v_gene: TRBV27
CDR3nt: TGTGCCAGCAGTTTGACTAGCGGCAATGAGCAGTTCTTC
CDR3aa: CASSLTSGNEQFF

j_gene: TRBJ2-2
abundance: few
d_gene: TRBD1
v_gene: TRBV13
CDR3nt: TGTGCCAGCAGCTTCGACAGGGACACCGGGGAGCTGTTTTTT
CDR3aa: CASSFDRDTGELFF

j_gene: TRBJ1-5
abundance: NA
d_gene: NA
v_gene: TRBV28
CDR3nt: TGTGCCAGCGAGAGTGGTAATCAGCCCCAGCATTTT
CDR3aa: CASESGNQPQHF

j_gene: TRBJ2-7
abundance: once
d_gene: NA
v_gene: TRBV18
CDR3nt: TGTGCCAGCTCACCACTACTAGACTCCCACGAGCAGTACTTC
CDR3aa: CASSPLLDSHEQYF

j_gene: TRBJ1-4
abundance: NA
d_gene: TRBD1
v_gene: TRBV5-1
CDR3nt: TGCGCCAGCAGCCCAAGGACAGGCTTAAATGAAAAACTGTTTTTT
CDR3aa: CASSPRTGLNEKLFF

j_gene: TRBJ2-1
abundance: NA
d_gene: NA
v_gene: TRBV6-6
CDR3nt: TGTGCCAGCGAAAGACTAGTGTTCAATGAGCAGTTCTTC
CDR3aa: CASERLVFNEQFF

j_gene: TRBJ1-6
abundance: NA
d_gene: NA
v_gene: TRBV6-6
CDR3nt: TGTGCCAGCACGGTCGGGGGGACTTATAATTCACCCCTCCACTTT
CDR3aa: CASTVGGTYNSPLHF

j_gene: TRBJ1-1
abundance: NA
d_gene: TRBD1
v_gene: TRBV6-1
CDR3nt: TGTGCCAGCAGTGATGCGACAGGGCTGAACGCTTTCTTT
CDR3aa: CASSDATGLNAFF

j_gene: TRBJ2-1
abundance: NA
d_gene: TRBD2
v_gene: TRBV2
CDR3nt: TGTGCCAGCAGGGGGACTAGCGGGAGTTCGTCCTACAATGAGCAGTTCTTC
CDR3aa: CASRGTSGSSSYNEQFF

j_gene: TRBJ1-1
abundance: NA
d_gene: NA
v_gene: TRBV6-5
CDR3nt: TGTGCCAGCCAAACGAGTATTATTCAGGGGGAAGCTTTCTTT
CDR3aa: CASQTSIIQGEAFF

j_gene: TRBJ1-2
abundance: NA
d_gene: NA
v_gene: TRBV29-1
CDR3nt: TGCAGCGTCACAGGGATAGATAACTATGGCTACACCTTC
CDR3aa: CSVTGIDNYGYTF

j_gene: TRBJ2-5
abundance: NA
d_gene: TRBD2
v_gene: TRBV6-4
CDR3nt: TGTGCCGGGGGACTAGCGGGAGAACAAGAGACCCAGTACTTC
CDR3aa: CAGGLAGEQETQYF

j_gene: TRBJ1-4
abundance: many
d_gene: NA
v_gene: TRBV9
CDR3nt: TGTGCCAGCAGCGTAGCCCCCAAGGCAGGTGAAAAACTGTTTTTT
CDR3aa: CASSVAPKAGEKLFF

j_gene: TRBJ2-1
abundance: NA
d_gene: TRBD2
v_gene: TRBV9
CDR3nt: TGTGCCAGCAGCTCAGATGTAGGACTAGACAATGAGCAGTTCTTC
CDR3aa: CASSSDVGLDNEQFF

j_gene: TRBJ1-2
abundance: NA
d_gene: NA
v_gene: TRBV9
CDR3nt: TGTGCCAGCAGCGCTCGACAGGACCCTAACTATGGCTACACCTTC
CDR3aa: CASSARQDPNYGYTF

j_gene: TRBJ1-2
abundance: NA
d_gene: NA
v_gene: TRBV12-3/TRBV12-4
CDR3nt: TGTGCCAGCAGTACAGATTACTATGGCTACACCTTC
CDR3aa: CASSTDYYGYTF

j_gene: TRBJ1-4
abundance: NA
d_gene: NA
v_gene: TRBV28
CDR3nt: TGTGCCAGCAGTCCTATGACAGGCCTCGAACTGTTTTTT
CDR3aa: CASSPMTGLELFF

j_gene: TRBJ2-3
abundance: few
d_gene: TRBD2
v_gene: TRBV13
CDR3nt: TGTGCCAGCAGCCCCGTAGCGGGGGAGTCTAGCACAGATACGCAGTATTTT
CDR3aa: CASSPVAGESSTDTQYF

j_gene: TRBJ1-1
abundance: NA
d_gene: NA
v_gene: TRBV2
CDR3nt: TGTGCCAGCGGTGGGGGCGCTGAAGCTTTCTTT
CDR3aa: CASGGGAEAFF

j_gene: TRBJ1-6
abundance: NA
d_gene: TRBD1
v_gene: TRBV5-4
CDR3nt: TGTGCCAGCAGCTTCTGGACAGGCAACTCCTATAATTCACCCCTCCACTTT
CDR3aa: CASSFWTGNSYNSPLHF

j_gene: TRBJ2-7
abundance: NA
d_gene: TRBD2
v_gene: TRBV2
CDR3nt: TGTGCCAGCAGTGAAAGCGGGGGCACTGTATACGAGCAGTACTTC
CDR3aa: CASSESGGTVYEQYF

j_gene: TRBJ2-3
abundance: few
d_gene: TRBD2
v_gene: TRBV6-1
CDR3nt: TGTGCCAGCAGTGTGGGTGGATTCCGACTAGCGGGAGCAGATACGCAGTATTTT
CDR3aa: CASSVGGFRLAGADTQYF

j_gene: TRBJ1-4
abundance: NA
d_gene: TRBD1
v_gene: TRBV7-8
CDR3nt: TGTGCCAGCAGCTTAGTTGGATCGGACAGGCCAAATGAAAAACTGTTTTTT
CDR3aa: CASSLVGSDRPNEKLFF